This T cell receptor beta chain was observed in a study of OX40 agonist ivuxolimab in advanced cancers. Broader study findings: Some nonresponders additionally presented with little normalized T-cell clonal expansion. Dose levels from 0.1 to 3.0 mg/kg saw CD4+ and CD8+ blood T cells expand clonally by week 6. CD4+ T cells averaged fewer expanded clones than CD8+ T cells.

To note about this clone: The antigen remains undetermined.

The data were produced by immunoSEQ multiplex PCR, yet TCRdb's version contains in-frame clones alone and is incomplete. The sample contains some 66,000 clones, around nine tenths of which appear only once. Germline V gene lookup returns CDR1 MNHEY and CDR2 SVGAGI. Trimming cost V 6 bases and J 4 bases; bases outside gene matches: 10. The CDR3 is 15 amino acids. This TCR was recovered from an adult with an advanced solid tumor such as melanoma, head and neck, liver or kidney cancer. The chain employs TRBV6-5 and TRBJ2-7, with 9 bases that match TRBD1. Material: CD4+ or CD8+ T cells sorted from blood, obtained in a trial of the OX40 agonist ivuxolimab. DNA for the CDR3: TGTGCCAGCAGGTATTCGGGACAGGGACCATACGAGCAGTACTTC. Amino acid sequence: CASRYSGQGPYEQYF.